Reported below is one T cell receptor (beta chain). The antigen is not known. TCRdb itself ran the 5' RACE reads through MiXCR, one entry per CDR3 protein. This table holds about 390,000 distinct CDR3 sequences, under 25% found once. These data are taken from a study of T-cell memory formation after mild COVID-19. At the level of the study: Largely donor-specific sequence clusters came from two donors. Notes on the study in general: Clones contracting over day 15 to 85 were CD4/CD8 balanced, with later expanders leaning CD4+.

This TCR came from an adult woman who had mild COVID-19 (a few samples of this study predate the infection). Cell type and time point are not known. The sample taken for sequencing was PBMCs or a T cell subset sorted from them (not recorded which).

In nucleotides, the CDR3 is TGTGCCTGGAGTGTGGACCGGGGGGACGAGCAGTACTTC. This codes for CAWSVDRGDEQYF. V gene TRBV30 combines with J gene TRBJ2-7; 7 nucleotides line up with TRBD2. CDR1 is GTSNPN, CDR2 SVGIG, per germline (reference sequence). J gave up 5 bases and V 0 bases, and 4 bases lay outside the gene matches. The CDR3 loop spans 13 amino acids.